The sequence of this TCR beta chain was determined in a study of CD8+ T cells in alopecia areata. The treatment was: oral pan-JAK inhibitor, 5-10 mg twice daily. The CDR3 is 14 residues long. V lost 2 bases, J lost 10 bases, and 15 bases lay in between. The germline gives CDR1 MNHEY, CDR2 SMNVEV (reference sequence). Reverse transcription of extracted RNA yielded cDNA, which provided the sequencing template. Method: immunoSEQ multiplex PCR; TCRdb's copy keeps in-frame clones and lacks some. The sample records 200,000 to 250,000 clones, just over 65% being singletons. This clone was observed a handful of times.

The TCR was taken from a human donor with alopecia areata. The rearrangement uses TRBV27 and TRBJ2-1; perhaps D is TRBD1 or TRBD2 (5 bases each). Sequencing was performed on CD4+ T cells sorted from blood, taken at week 44, from a patient treated with tofacitinib. CDR3 protein: CASSLGSLEGEQFF. CDR3 DNA sequence: TGTGCCAGCAGTTTAGGGAGTCTCGAGGGGGAGCAGTTCTTC.